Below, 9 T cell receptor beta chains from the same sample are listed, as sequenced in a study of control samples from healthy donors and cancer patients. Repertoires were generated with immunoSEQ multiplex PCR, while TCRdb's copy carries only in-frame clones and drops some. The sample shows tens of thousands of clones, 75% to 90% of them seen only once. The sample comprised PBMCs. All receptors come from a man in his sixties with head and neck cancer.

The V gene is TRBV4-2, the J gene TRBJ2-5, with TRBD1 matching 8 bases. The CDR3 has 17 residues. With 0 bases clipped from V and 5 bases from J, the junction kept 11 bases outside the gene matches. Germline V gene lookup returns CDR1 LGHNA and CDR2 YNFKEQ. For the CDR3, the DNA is TGTGCCAGCAGCCAAGAGGAAGGACAGGGTCATTCGGAGACCCAGTACTTC. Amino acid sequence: CASSQEEGQGHSETQYF.

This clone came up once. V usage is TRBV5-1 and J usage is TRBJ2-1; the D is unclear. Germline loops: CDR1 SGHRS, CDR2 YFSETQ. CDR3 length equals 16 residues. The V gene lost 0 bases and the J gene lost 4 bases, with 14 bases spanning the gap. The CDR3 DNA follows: TGCGCCAGCAGCTTGGCTCCCGTTAGGATGTACAATGAGCAGTTCTTC. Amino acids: CASSLAPVRMYNEQFF.

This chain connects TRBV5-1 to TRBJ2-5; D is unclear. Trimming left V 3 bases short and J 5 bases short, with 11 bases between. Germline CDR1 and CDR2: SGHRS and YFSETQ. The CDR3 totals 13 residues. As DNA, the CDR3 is TGCGCCAGCAGCTCAGAGTCGGCTGAGACCCAGTACTTC. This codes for CASSSESAETQYF.

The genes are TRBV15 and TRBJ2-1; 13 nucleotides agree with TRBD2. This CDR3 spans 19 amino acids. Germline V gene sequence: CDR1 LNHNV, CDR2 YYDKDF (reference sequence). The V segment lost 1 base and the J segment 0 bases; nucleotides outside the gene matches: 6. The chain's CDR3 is CATSRVGLAGASSYNEQFF. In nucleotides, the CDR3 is TGTGCCACCAGCAGAGTAGGACTAGCGGGGGCCAGCTCCTACAATGAGCAGTTCTTC.

The CDR3 DNA follows: TGTGCCAGCAGTTTCGGACCGTATGGCAATCAGCCCCAGCATTTT. Protein sequence: CASSFGPYGNQPQHF. The rearrangement links TRBV27 to TRBJ1-5; D remains unclear. Trimming shortened V by 3 bases and J by 2 bases, and 11 bases separated the two germline ends. In germline, CDR1 is MNHEY, CDR2 SMNVEV (reference sequence). The CDR3 runs to 15 residues.

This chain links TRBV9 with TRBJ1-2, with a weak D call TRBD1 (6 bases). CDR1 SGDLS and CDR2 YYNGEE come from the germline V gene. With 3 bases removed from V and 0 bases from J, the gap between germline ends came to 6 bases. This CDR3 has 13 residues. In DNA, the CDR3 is TGTGCCAGCAGCGGGACAGCTAACTATGGCTACACCTTC. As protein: CASSGTANYGYTF.

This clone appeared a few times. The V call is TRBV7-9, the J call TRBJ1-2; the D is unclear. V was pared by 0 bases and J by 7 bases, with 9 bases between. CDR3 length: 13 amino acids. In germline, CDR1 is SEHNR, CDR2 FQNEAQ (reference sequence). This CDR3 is CASSLAHVAGYTF. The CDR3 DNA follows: TGTGCCAGCAGCTTAGCGCACGTAGCTGGCTACACCTTC.

In DNA, the CDR3 is TGTGCCAGCAGTGGCAACCCCCAGGTCCGCAATCAGCCCCAGCATTTT. Protein product: CASSGNPQVRNQPQHF. V usage is TRBV2 and J usage is TRBJ1-5; D ambiguous. The V end lost 4 bases, the J end lost 2 bases, and 15 bases lay between the germline ends. The CDR3 loop spans 16 amino acids. CDR1 is SNHLY and CDR2 is FYNNEI in the germline V gene.

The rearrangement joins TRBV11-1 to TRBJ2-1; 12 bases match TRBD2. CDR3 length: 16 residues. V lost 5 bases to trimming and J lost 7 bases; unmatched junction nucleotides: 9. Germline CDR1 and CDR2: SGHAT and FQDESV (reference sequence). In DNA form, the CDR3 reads TGTGCCAGCAGCCTCGACGGGCTAGCGGGAGGGAATGAGCAGTTCTTC. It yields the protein CASSLDGLAGGNEQFF. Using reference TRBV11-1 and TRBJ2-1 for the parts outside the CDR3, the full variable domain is EAEVAQSPRYKITEKSQAVAFWCDPISGHATLYWYRQILGQGPELLVQFQDESVVDDSQLPKDRFSAERLKGVDSTLKIQPAELGDSAMYLCASSLDGLAGGNEQFFGPGTRLTVL.